Listed here are 25 T cell receptor beta chains from one sample, sequenced in a study of shared clonotypes between healthy human individuals (dated by TCRdb to about 2020). Library prep was done by the immunoSEQ multiplex PCR assay. Drawn from immuneACCESS, this table holds only the in-frame rearrangements with V and J called that TCRdb kept. Clones are partly lost; checked studies trace under half to an unresolved V gene and leave the rest unexplained. For this sample there are roughly 1.5 million clones; under 99% appear just once. Clones ranked in the top ten supply about 0.45% of the sample. The sequenced sample was naive CD4+ T cells sorted from blood. The sample's cell subset or site label is to be understood as: CD45RA+ positively selected. Receptors were obtained from a man younger than 40 in good health.

V usage is TRBV10-2 and J usage is TRBJ2-1; D might be TRBD1 (5 bases). The V end was cut by 5 bases, the J end by 1 base, with 15 bases between. The CDR3 contains 16 residues. Looked up from germline, CDR1 is WSHSY and CDR2 is SAAADI. The CDR3 DNA is TGCGCCAGCAGTTTTAAGGGGCTACCATCCTACAATGAGCAGTTCTTC. It encodes CASSFKGLPSYNEQFF.

CDR3 coding DNA: TGCAGCGTTGAATATTTCGGGAGGGCTCCGGGGGAGACCCAGTACTTC. Residues: CSVEYFGRAPGETQYF. This chain links TRBV29-1 with TRBJ2-5; 8 bases are shared with TRBD2. In germline, CDR1 is SQVTM, CDR2 ANQGSEA. V lost 2 bases to trimming and J lost 5 bases; unmatched junction nucleotides: 13. The CDR3 totals 16 residues.

The chain couples TRBV5-4 to TRBJ2-7; 9 nucleotides align to TRBD1. This CDR3 spans 15 amino acids. V lost 4 bases and J lost 6; bases outside the gene matches: 11. The germline gives CDR1 SGHNT, CDR2 YYREEE (reference sequence). In DNA form, the CDR3 reads TGTGCCAGCAGCCCTTCACAGGGGGCGAGAGGCGAGCAGTACTTC. Protein sequence: CASSPSQGARGEQYF.

The CDR3 region has the DNA TGTGCCAGCAGCAGAAGTGTAGACAGACAAGAGACCCAGTACTTC. Amino acid sequence: CASSRSVDRQETQYF. The rearrangement joins TRBV11-3 to TRBJ2-5, with D possibly being TRBD1 (5 bases). The ends were cut back, 5 bases at V and 2 bases at J, with 15 bases in the middle. Germline V CDR1 and CDR2: SGHNT, YENEEA. The CDR3 has 15 amino acids.

This chain links TRBV7-9 with TRBJ2-1; 9 nucleotides align to TRBD2. Trimming cost V 5 bases and J 7 bases; bases outside gene matches: 9. Looked up from germline, CDR1 is SEHNR and CDR2 is FQNEAQ (reference sequence). The CDR3 runs to 15 residues. This chain's CDR3 is CASSPGLASRNEQFF. CDR3 nucleotides: TGTGCCAGCAGCCCCGGACTAGCGTCCAGAAATGAGCAGTTCTTC.

The V call is TRBV16, the J call TRBJ2-1; no clear D. V was shortened by 5 bases and J by 8 bases, with 7 bases between the two germline ends. The CDR3 has 11 residues. CDR1 is KGHSY and CDR2 is FQNENV in the germline V gene. The CDR3 region has the DNA TGTGCCAGCAGCGTTTTCCATGAGCAGTTCTTC. It specifies CASSVFHEQFF. The full variable domain, with the rest looked up from reference TRBV16 and TRBJ2-1, is GEEVAQTPKHLVRGEGQKAKLYCAPIKGHSYVFWYQQVLKNEFKFLISFQNENVFDETGMPKERFSAKCLPNSPCSLEIQATKLEDSAVYFCASSVFHEQFFGPGTRLTVL.

In its sample, this clone was seen once. The chain links TRBV28 to TRBJ1-2; 9 nucleotides align to TRBD1. The CDR3 is 14 residues long. Trimming at V came to 1 base and at J to 8 bases, leaving 5 bases not matched to a gene. Germline V gives CDR1 MDHEN, CDR2 SYDVKM. In DNA, the CDR3 is TGTGCCAGCAGTTTATTCGACAGGGGGATCGGCTACACCTTC. Amino acids: CASSLFDRGIGYTF.

Notes on this clone: A read error may account for a junction end that differs from germline. The rearrangement links TRBV7-9 to TRBJ2-5; D tentatively fits TRBD1 or TRBD2 (5 bases each). The CDR3 is 9 amino acids. Germline V CDR1 and CDR2: SEHNR, FQNEAQ (reference sequence). The CDR3 protein is CASSFGADF. DNA of the CDR3: TGTGCCAGCAGCTTCGGGGCAGACTTC.

This sequence joins TRBV2 and TRBJ2-2; no clear D. V lost 3 bases and J 6 bases, leaving 8 bases between the germline ends. Per the germline V gene, CDR1 is SNHLY and CDR2 is FYNNEI. This CDR3 has 13 amino acids. CDR3 sequence: CASSEVWAGELFF. The CDR3 DNA follows: TGTGCCAGCAGTGAGGTGTGGGCCGGGGAGCTGTTTTTT.

The genes are TRBV5-1 and TRBJ2-5, with D possibly being TRBD1 (6 bases). The CDR3 sequence is 13 residues long. Germline values: CDR1 SGHRS, CDR2 YFSETQ. The V end was cut by 5 bases, the J end by 5 bases, with 13 bases between. As DNA, the CDR3 is TGCGCCAGCAGTTCTCAGGGGTCCGAGACCCAGTACTTC. It translates to CASSSQGSETQYF.

The chain recombines TRBV15 with TRBJ1-4; D unresolved. Trimming cost V 3 bases and J 0 bases, with 11 bases left between them. The V gene's germline CDR1 is LNHNV and CDR2 YYDKDF (reference sequence). The CDR3 length is 16 residues. The CDR3 loop reads CATSSGVLATNEKLFF. Here the CDR3 DNA reads TGTGCCACCAGCAGTGGGGTCTTAGCAACTAATGAAAAACTGTTTTTT.

This chain connects TRBV11-3 to TRBJ2-2; weak D call: TRBD2 (6 bases). Germline CDR1 SGHNT, CDR2 YENEEA. This CDR3 is 15 amino acids long. V lost 8 bases, J lost 5 bases, and 18 bases lay in between. The CDR3 sequence: CASDSGLAPTGELFF. In nucleotides, the CDR3 is TGTGCCAGCGATTCCGGCCTAGCGCCAACCGGGGAGCTGTTTTTT.

The chain couples TRBV5-1 to TRBJ2-2, with a tentative D call TRBD1 (6 bases). The CDR3 loop spans 16 amino acids. Germline assignment: CDR1 SGHRS and CDR2 YFSETQ. Trimming left V 1 base short and J 4 bases short, with 14 bases between. CDR3 DNA sequence: TGCGCCAGCAGCTTGTCTGCTACAGGGTTCACCGGGGAGCTGTTTTTT. As protein: CASSLSATGFTGELFF.

The chain joins TRBV7-8 to TRBJ1-5; possible D gene TRBD1, 6 bases. Germline V gene sequence: CDR1 SGHVS, CDR2 FQNEAQ. This CDR3 comprises 13 residues. Trimming left V 5 bases short and J 4 bases short, with 9 bases between. In DNA form, the CDR3 reads TGTGCCAGCAGCCCCAGGGGAAATCAGCCCCAGCATTTT. Protein product: CASSPRGNQPQHF.

Only one count was recorded for this clone. Other DNA sequences in this sample translate to the same CDR3. The CDR3 sequence: CASSSLPYEQYF. The CDR3, as DNA: TGTGCCAGCAGTTCCCTACCCTACGAGCAGTACTTC. This chain joins TRBV7-2 and TRBJ2-7; D unresolved. The CDR3 has 12 amino acids. Trimming pared 6 bases from V and 2 bases from J, leaving 8 bases between. Per germline, CDR1 SGHTA and CDR2 FQGNSA.

This clone was observed once. The J gene is TRBJ1-1, the V gene TRBV30, with D possibly TRBD1 on 6 matching bases. This CDR3 contains 15 residues. Germline values: CDR1 GTSNPN, CDR2 SVGIG (reference sequence). Trimming stripped 0 bases from V and 4 bases from J, with 15 bases between. CDR3: CAWSVQGGARTEAFF. For the CDR3, the DNA is TGTGCCTGGAGTGTACAAGGGGGGGCGCGCACTGAAGCTTTCTTT.

The rearrangement links TRBV14 to TRBJ2-3; TRBD2 is a possible D gene (5 bases). V lost 6 bases and J lost 10, with 14 bases in between. Per germline, CDR1 SGHDN and CDR2 FVKESK. This CDR3 has 12 amino acids. CDR3 region: CASSLTGNPQYF. In DNA form, the CDR3 reads TGTGCCAGCAGTCTAACCGGGAACCCGCAGTATTTT. The whole variable domain, remainder taken from reference TRBV14 and TRBJ2-3, is EAGVTQFPSHSVIEKGQTVTLRCDPISGHDNLYWYRRVMGKEIKFLLHFVKESKQDESGMPNNRFLAERTGGTYSTLKVQPAELEDSGVYFCASSLTGNPQYFGPGTRLTVL.

Concerning this clone: Other DNA sequences in the sample encode the same CDR3. The rearrangement joins TRBV7-2 to TRBJ2-5, with a tentative D call TRBD1 (5 bases). Germline V gene sequence: CDR1 SGHTA, CDR2 FQGNSA. There are 13 residues in the CDR3. V lost 3 bases and J lost 3, with 8 bases in between. This CDR3 is CASSFGREETQYF. In DNA form, the CDR3 reads TGTGCCAGCAGCTTCGGCAGGGAAGAGACCCAGTACTTC.

This chain connects TRBV10-1 to TRBJ1-1; D ambiguous. This CDR3 contains 13 residues. Trimming left V 0 bases short and J 7 bases short, with 9 bases between. Germline V gives CDR1 WNHNN, CDR2 SYGVQD (reference sequence). Here the CDR3 reads CASSESGRNEAFF. DNA of the CDR3: TGCGCCAGCAGTGAGTCGGGCAGGAATGAAGCTTTCTTT.

Of note for this clone: This sample also contains other DNA sequences that code for the same CDR3. V usage is TRBV12-5 and J usage is TRBJ1-1; D gene ambiguous. Germline lookup yields CDR1 LGHNT and CDR2 FRNRAP. Trimming pared 3 bases from V and 2 bases from J, leaving 7 bases between. This CDR3 region has 13 residues. The CDR3 region is CASGLKGNTEAFF. The CDR3 DNA follows: TGTGCTAGTGGTTTAAAGGGTAACACTGAAGCTTTCTTT. The full variable domain, in which reference TRBV12-5 and TRBJ1-1 provide the parts outside the CDR3, is DARVTQTPRHKVTEMGQEVTMRCQPILGHNTVFWYRQTMMQGLELLAYFRNRAPLDDSGMPKDRFSAEMPDATLATLKIQPSEPRDSAVYFCASGLKGNTEAFFGQGTRLTVV.

The chain couples TRBV9 to TRBJ2-1; 13 bases agree with TRBD2. The CDR3 covers 16 residues. Germline-derived CDR1 and CDR2 are SGDLS and YYNGEE. J lost 5 bases, V lost 0 bases, and 2 bases had no gene match. CDR3 DNA sequence: TGTGCCAGCAGCGTAGGACTAGCGGGAGGCCACAATGAGCAGTTCTTC. Translation: CASSVGLAGGHNEQFF.

This clone was recorded once. The V and J genes are TRBV5-1 and TRBJ2-5, with TRBD2 matching over 7 bases. The CDR3 has 16 residues. CDR1 SGHRS and CDR2 YFSETQ come from the germline V gene. With V trimmed by 2 bases and J by 1 base, 8 bases remained unmatched. As DNA, the CDR3 is TGCGCCAGCAGCTTCGGGGGGAGGGCCCTCCAAGAGACCCAGTACTTC. Protein sequence: CASSFGGRALQETQYF.

This chain connects TRBV7-9 to TRBJ1-2; the D gene is possibly TRBD1 (6 bases). The CDR3 is 12 residues long. Germline CDR1 SEHNR, CDR2 FQNEAQ (reference sequence). V gave up 3 bases and J gave up 6 bases, with 8 bases separating them. This CDR3 reads CASSFTGNGYTF. CDR3 DNA sequence: TGTGCCAGCAGCTTCACAGGGAATGGCTACACCTTC.

The rearrangement joins TRBV15 to TRBJ2-7; TRBD2 agrees at 8 bases. The junction had 13 bases not matched to a gene; V was cut back by 2 bases and J by 4 bases. Germline-derived CDR1 and CDR2 are LNHNV and YYDKDF (reference sequence). This CDR3 is built from 17 residues. The CDR3 is CATSRTRGLAFGYEQYF. The CDR3 coding sequence is TGTGCCACCAGCAGAACCCGCGGACTAGCCTTTGGATACGAGCAGTACTTC.

Only one count was recorded for this clone. The rearrangement uses TRBV7-2 and TRBJ2-5; D is uncertain. Trimming left V 2 bases short and J 5 bases short, with 12 bases between. The CDR3 runs to 14 residues. CDR1 and CDR2 (germline): SGHTA, FQGNSA. CDR3 protein: CASSLFRAQETQYF. CDR3 coding DNA: TGTGCCAGCAGCTTATTTCGGGCTCAGGAGACCCAGTACTTC.